The sequence of this T cell receptor beta chain was determined in a study of graft-versus-host responses after intestinal transplantation. Study information: Anti-thymocyte globulin induction was given to all recipients, followed by tacrolimus and steroids for 2 to 4 years. Study-level points and caveats: Recipient marrow held GvH clones, some first seen in ileum or blood. After transplant, early declines in HvG clones were associated with peak levels of circulating GvH clones. Allograft graft-versus-host to host-versus-graft clonal ratios ran high in patients with graft-donor T cell macrochimerism.

This CDR3 spans 14 amino acids. Germline V lookup: CDR1 SGHDT, CDR2 YYEEEE. Trimming cost V 0 bases and J 3 bases, with 9 bases left between them. Note on this clone: Its specificity is unknown.

TCRdb's table, derived via immunoSEQ multiplex PCR, lists solely in-frame clones and lacks some. The sample has around 99,000 clones, 87% seen once. Sequences were derived from unstimulated CD4+ T cells sorted from spleen or lymph node cells, sampled before transplant. This TCR came from a human donor who was the organ donor for an intestinal transplant. The chain is built from TRBV5-6 and TRBJ1-2, with a weak D call TRBD1 (5 bases). Here the CDR3 reads CASSLAGGDYGYTF. CDR3 in DNA: TGTGCCAGCAGCTTGGCCGGGGGAGACTATGGCTACACCTTC. The full variable domain, rest sourced from reference TRBV5-6 and TRBJ1-2, is DAGVTQSPTHLIKTRGQQVTLRCSPKSGHDTVSWYQQALGQGPQFIFQYYEEEERQRGNFPDRFSGHQFPNYSSELNVNALLLGDSALYLCASSLAGGDYGYTFGSGTRLTVV.